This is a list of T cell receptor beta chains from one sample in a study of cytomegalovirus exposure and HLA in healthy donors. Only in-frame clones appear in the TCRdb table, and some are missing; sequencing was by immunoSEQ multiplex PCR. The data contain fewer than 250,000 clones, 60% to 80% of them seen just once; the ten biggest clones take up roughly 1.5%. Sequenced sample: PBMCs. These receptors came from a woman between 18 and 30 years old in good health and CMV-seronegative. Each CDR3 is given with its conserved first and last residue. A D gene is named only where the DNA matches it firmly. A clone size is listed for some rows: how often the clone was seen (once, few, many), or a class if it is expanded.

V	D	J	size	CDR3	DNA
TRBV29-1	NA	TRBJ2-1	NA	CSVEPAASPYNEQFF	TGCAGCGTGGAACCAGCGGCTTCACCCTACAATGAGCAGTTCTTC
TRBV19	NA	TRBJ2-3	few	CASKERQGTDTQYF	TGTGCCAGTAAAGAGAGACAGGGCACAGATACGCAGTATTTT
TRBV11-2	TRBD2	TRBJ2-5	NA	CASSPSSGRIAETQYF	TGTGCCAGCAGCCCTTCTAGCGGGAGGATTGCAGAGACCCAGTACTTC
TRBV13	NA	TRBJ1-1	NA	CASSLGSGLLNTEAFF	TGTGCCAGCAGCTTAGGGAGCGGACTCTTGAACACTGAAGCTTTCTTT
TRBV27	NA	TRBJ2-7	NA	CASSQGSHEQYF	TGTGCCAGCAGTCAGGGTTCCCACGAGCAGTACTTC
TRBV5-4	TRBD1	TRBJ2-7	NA	CASSTRDRDYEQYF	TGTGCCAGCAGCACCCGGGACAGGGACTACGAGCAGTACTTC
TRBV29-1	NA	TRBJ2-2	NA	CSVDAGTNTGELFF	TGCAGCGTTGACGCGGGAACGAACACCGGGGAGCTGTTTTTT
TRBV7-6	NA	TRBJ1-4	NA	CASSPLGYQEKLFF	TGTGCCAGCAGCCCTCTCGGGTATCAAGAAAAACTGTTTTTT
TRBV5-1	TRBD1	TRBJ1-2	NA	CASSLEGQGYGYTF	TGCGCCAGCAGCTTGGAAGGACAGGGTTATGGCTACACCTTC
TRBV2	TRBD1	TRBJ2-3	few	CASGQAISTDTQYF	TGTGCCAGTGGACAGGCGATTAGCACAGATACGCAGTATTTT
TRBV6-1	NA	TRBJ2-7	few	CASSGSDRYEQYF	TGTGCCAGCAGTGGTTCTGACAGGTACGAGCAGTACTTC
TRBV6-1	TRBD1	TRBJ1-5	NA	CASNNRGMQPQHF	TGTGCCAGCAACAACAGGGGCATGCAGCCCCAGCATTTT
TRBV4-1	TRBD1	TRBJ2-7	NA	CASSQDGTGDVEQYF	TGCGCCAGCAGCCAAGACGGGACAGGGGATGTCGAGCAGTACTTC
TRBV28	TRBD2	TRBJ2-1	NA	CASNLRREIYNEQFF	TGTGCCAGCAACCTTAGGCGGGAGATCTACAATGAGCAGTTCTTC
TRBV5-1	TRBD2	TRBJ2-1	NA	CASSLQTSSNEQFF	TGCGCCAGCAGCTTGCAGACTAGCTCAAATGAGCAGTTCTTC
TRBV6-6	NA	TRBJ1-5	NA	CSGGTGNQPQHF	TGTTCCGGGGGGACGGGCAATCAGCCCCAGCATTTT
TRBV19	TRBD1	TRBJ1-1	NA	CASSMKQGSTEAFF	TGTGCCAGTAGTATGAAACAGGGGAGCACTGAAGCTTTCTTT
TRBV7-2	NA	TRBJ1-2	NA	CASSSQNYYGYTF	TGTGCCAGCAGCTCCCAAAATTACTATGGCTACACCTTC
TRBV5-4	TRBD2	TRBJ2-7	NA	CASSGRPGLAGDEQYF	TGTGCCAGCAGCGGTCGTCCAGGACTAGCGGGAGACGAGCAGTACTTC
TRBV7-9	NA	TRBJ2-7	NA	CSSSLTLTRHPYEQYF	TGTTCCAGCAGCCTAACCCTTACGAGACACCCCTACGAGCAGTACTTC
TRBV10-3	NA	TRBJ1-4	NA	CAARDSRDEKLFF	TGTGCCGCCAGAGACAGTCGTGATGAAAAACTGTTTTTT
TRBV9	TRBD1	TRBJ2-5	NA	CASSGQGLEETQYF	TGTGCCAGCAGCGGACAGGGCTTGGAAGAGACCCAGTACTTC
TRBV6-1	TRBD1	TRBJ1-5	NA	CASSMGQGASQPQHF	TGTGCCAGCAGTATGGGACAGGGGGCGTCTCAGCCCCAGCATTTT
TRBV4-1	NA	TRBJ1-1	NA	CASSGDRITEAFF	TGCGCCAGCAGCGGAGACAGAATCACTGAAGCTTTCTTT
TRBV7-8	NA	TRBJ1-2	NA	CASSPASFDGYTF	TGTGCCAGCTCTCCTGCTAGTTTCGACGGCTACACCTTC
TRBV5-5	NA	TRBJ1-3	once	CASSLNRDTSSGNTIYF	TGTGCCAGCAGCTTGAACAGGGACACCTCTTCTGGAAACACCATATATTTT
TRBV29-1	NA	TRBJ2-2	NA	CSVEGHNTGELFF	TGCAGCGTTGAAGGACACAACACCGGGGAGCTGTTTTTT
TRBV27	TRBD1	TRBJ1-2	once	CASSPARTGGQNGYTF	TGTGCCAGCAGTCCAGCCCGGACAGGGGGTCAAAATGGCTACACCTTC
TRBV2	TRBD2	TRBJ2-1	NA	CARTSGRINEQFF	TGTGCCAGAACTAGCGGGAGGATCAATGAGCAGTTCTTC
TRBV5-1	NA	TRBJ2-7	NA	CASSTGQVSEQYF	TGCGCCAGCAGCACGGGACAAGTGAGCGAGCAGTACTTC
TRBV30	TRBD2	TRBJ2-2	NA	CAWLAGANTGELFF	TGTGCCTGGTTAGCGGGGGCGAACACCGGGGAGCTGTTTTTT
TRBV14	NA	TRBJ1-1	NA	CASSRKRSQGNTEAFF	TGTGCCAGCAGTCGTAAGAGATCACAGGGGAACACTGAAGCTTTCTTT
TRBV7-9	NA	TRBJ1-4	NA	CSSSPRTALNEKLFF	TGTTCCAGCAGCCCCCGGACAGCCCTTAATGAAAAACTGTTTTTT
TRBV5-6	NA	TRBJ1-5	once	CASSLGWGADSNQPQHF	TGTGCCAGCAGCTTGGGGTGGGGCGCGGACAGCAATCAGCCCCAGCATTTT
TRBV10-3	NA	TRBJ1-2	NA	CAISSTAYGYTF	TGTGCCATCAGTAGCACCGCGTATGGCTACACCTTC
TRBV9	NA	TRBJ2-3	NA	CASSVGLASSDTQYF	TGTGCCAGCAGCGTAGGTTTGGCTAGTTCAGATACGCAGTATTTT
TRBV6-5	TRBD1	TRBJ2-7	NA	CASSSGTADEEQYF	TGTGCCAGCAGTTCCGGGACAGCCGACGAGGAGCAGTACTTC